Each of the 5 T cell receptor beta chains below was sequenced from the same sample in a study of blood T cell repertoires in COVID-19. Sequencing was performed with immunoSEQ multiplex PCR; in TCRdb, only in-frame clones are kept and a portion is missing. The sample yields roughly 290,000 clones, approximately 90% seen once. Sequences were obtained from peripheral blood. Receptors originate from a man aged 30-40 years with acute or convalescent COVID-19.

This clone came up a few times. The rearrangement joins TRBV5-4 to TRBJ1-6; a weak D match, TRBD1 (5 bases). CDR1 and CDR2 from the germline V gene are SGHNT and YYREEE (reference sequence). V was shortened by 4 bases and J by 7 bases, with 18 bases between the two germline ends. The CDR3 length is 16 residues. The CDR3 DNA is TGTGCCAGCAGCCCGGACCTTCAGGGCCCCAATTCACCCCTCCACTTT. Its translation is CASSPDLQGPNSPLHF.

This chain links TRBV7-9 with TRBJ2-1, with 8 bases fitting TRBD1. Per the germline V gene, CDR1 is SEHNR and CDR2 is FQNEAQ (reference sequence). The CDR3 length is 16 residues. With 5 bases clipped from V and 1 base from J, the junction kept 7 bases outside the gene matches. In nucleotides, the CDR3 is TGTGCCAGCAGCGGGATCCAGGGGGCTTCCTACAATGAGCAGTTCTTC. Encoded protein: CASSGIQGASYNEQFF.

The rearrangement links TRBV10-1 to TRBJ2-1, with 11 bases aligning to TRBD1. V was clipped by 4 bases and J by 9 bases; unmatched bases: 5. The CDR3 runs 14 residues. Germline V lookup: CDR1 WNHNN, CDR2 SYGVQD (reference sequence). The CDR3 region has the DNA TGCGCCAGCAGTGTGGGGACAGGGGGGTTTGAGCAGTTCTTC. The encoded protein is CASSVGTGGFEQFF.

The chain links TRBV28 to TRBJ2-1, with a weak D call TRBD2 (6 bases). V was clipped by 8 bases and J by 5 bases, with 16 bases between them. The CDR3 covers 14 residues. CDR1 and CDR2 (germline): MDHEN, SYDVKM. The CDR3 is CASLPGGRNNEQFF. For the CDR3, the DNA is TGTGCCAGCCTACCCGGGGGTCGTAACAATGAGCAGTTCTTC.

Regarding this clone: Other DNA sequences in this specimen translate into the identical CDR3. The chain employs TRBV30 and TRBJ1-5; no definite D call. The CDR3 consists of 12 residues. The V end was cut by 2 bases, the J end by 0 bases, with 2 bases between. The germline V gene has CDR1 GTSNPN and CDR2 SVGIG (reference sequence). CDR3 nucleotide sequence: TGTGCCTGGAGTTATAGCAATCAGCCCCAGCATTTT. It is translated as CAWSYSNQPQHF.